The table lists the clone carrying this T cell receptor beta chain with a count of one. In the authors' workflow: Cell counts per sample came from amplifying reference gene primers. Data came from immunoSEQ multiplex PCR; TCRdb stores just in-frame clones and leaves some out. V and J calls and clone size are copied from that table; D and trimming were computed from the DNA. The sample carries some 380,000 clones, around 90% recorded once. The data stem from a study of blood T cell repertoires in COVID-19. In the study overall: The United States, Italy and Spain were the sources of the acute and convalescent COVID-19 samples.

CDR3 length: 17 amino acids. V gave up 7 bases and J gave up 0 bases; unmatched junction bases: 14. Germline lookup yields CDR1 MNHEY and CDR2 SMNVEV (reference sequence). This chain joins TRBV27 and TRBJ1-1; 7 bases fit TRBD1. The specimen was peripheral blood. This sequence was found in a man between 18 and 35 years old with active or convalescent COVID-19. The CDR3 is CASTRTGQKVLNTEAFF. The CDR3 DNA is TGTGCCAGCACCAGGACAGGACAAAAGGTTTTGAACACTGAAGCTTTCTTT.